This TCR beta chain was recorded in a study of blood T cell repertoires in COVID-19. Looking at the study overall: Samples representing acute and convalescent COVID-19 were sourced from the United States, Italy and Spain. Nucleic acid was either cDNA or gDNA, and it came from T cells, B-cell-depleted T cells, or PBMCs.

Trimming removed 6 bases at V and 4 bases at J, with 11 bases between. This CDR3 is 13 amino acids long. Looked up from germline, CDR1 is KGHDR and CDR2 is SFDVKD. Original data processing: From reference gene primer amplification, estimates of nucleated cell counts were derived. Data came from immunoSEQ multiplex PCR; TCRdb stores just in-frame clones and leaves some out. From that table come the V and J calls and clone size; the DNA was used to work out D and trimming. The sample includes over 250,000 clones, around 84% of them seen just once. This chain uses TRBV24-1 with TRBJ1-2; possibly TRBD1 for D (6 bases). The TCR originated in a man aged 25 to 40 with acute COVID-19. Sequenced input: PBMCs or T cells enriched from blood (not recorded which). The CDR3 bases are TGTGCCACCAGTACCGGGACAATCTATGGCTACACCTTC. This gives the protein CATSTGTIYGYTF.